These 10 T cell receptor beta chains share one sample of origin, sequenced in a study of T cell responses to AZD1222 COVID-19 vaccine. Measured with immunoSEQ multiplex PCR; TCRdb has only the in-frame clones, and not every one. This table holds tens of thousands of clones, 70% to 90% found once. Sequencing used peripheral blood, obtained on day 0 of AZD1222 vaccination. The receptor set was obtained from an adult in good health.

The chain has TRBV7-2 and TRBJ2-7; 10 bases are shared with TRBD2. CDR1 and CDR2 (germline): SGHTA, FQGNSA. This CDR3 spans 18 amino acids. Germline trimming cut 1 base from V and 3 bases from J; bases unmatched to any gene: 12. CDR3 sequence (DNA): TGTGCCAGCAGCTTAGTTGTCGGGCTAGCGGGGGATAACTACGAGCAGTACTTC. It is translated as CASSLVVGLAGDNYEQYF.

This clone was observed once. This sequence joins TRBV18 and TRBJ2-7; 10 nucleotides agree with TRBD1. This CDR3 is built from 14 residues. Germline V gene sequence: CDR1 KGHSH, CDR2 LQKENI. V lost 4 bases and J lost 8; bases outside the gene matches: 8. CDR3 in DNA: TGTGCCAGCTCACGCGGGACAGGGGTACACAAGCAGTACTTC. Translated: CASSRGTGVHKQYF.

The chain uses TRBV6-5 and TRBJ1-6; D unclear. The length of the CDR3 is 16 residues. Germline CDR1 and CDR2: MNHEY and SVGAGI. The V end lost 0 bases, the J end lost 5 bases, and 11 bases lay between the germline ends. CDR3 in DNA: TGTGCCAGCAGTTACTCGAGGCGGAGGAATAATTCACCCCTCCACTTT. This sequence encodes CASSYSRRRNNSPLHF.

The J gene is TRBJ2-1, the V gene TRBV7-3; 7 nucleotides agree with TRBD2. From germline, CDR1 is SGHTA and CDR2 FQGTGA. The CDR3 sequence is 15 residues long. The ends lost 0 bases at V and 7 bases at J; junction bases unmatched: 6. CDR3 amino acids: CASSLTSAGRNEQFF. CDR3 in DNA: TGTGCCAGCAGCTTAACATCCGCCGGGAGGAATGAGCAGTTCTTC.

This chain uses TRBV5-1 with TRBJ2-5; D is perhaps TRBD2 (7 bases). The V and J ends lost 4 bases and 5 bases respectively, with 15 bases between them. There are 14 residues in the CDR3. Germline CDR1 reads SGHRS; CDR2 reads YFSETQ. The CDR3 bases are TGCGCCAGCAGCACCCTTGGGGGGGCGGAGACCCAGTACTTC. It yields the protein CASSTLGGAETQYF.

This chain connects TRBV29-1 to TRBJ2-1, with D possibly matching TRBD2 (5 bases). Germline V gene lookup returns CDR1 SQVTM and CDR2 ANQGSEA. V was cut by 4 bases and J by 12 bases, with 16 bases left in between. This CDR3 spans 12 amino acids. The CDR3 bases are TGCAGCGTTGTTACAGCCGGGGTGGGGCAGTTCTTC. Translating it yields CSVVTAGVGQFF.

The V gene is TRBV6-5, the J gene TRBJ1-3; 8 bases line up with TRBD1. CDR3 length: 15 residues. Germline values: CDR1 MNHEY, CDR2 SVGAGI. V lost 7 bases, J lost 3 bases, and 8 bases stayed unmatched. The chain's CDR3 is CASTQTGVSGNTIYF. CDR3 sequence (DNA): TGTGCCAGCACCCAGACAGGGGTTAGTGGAAACACCATATATTTT.

The rearrangement links TRBV9 to TRBJ1-1; no clear D gene. The CDR3 totals 12 residues. The V end was cut by 0 bases, the J end by 7 bases, with 7 bases between. CDR1 is SGDLS and CDR2 is YYNGEE in the germline V gene. CDR3 coding DNA: TGTGCCAGCAGCGTAGAAGGCCGTGAAGCTTTCTTT. It encodes CASSVEGREAFF.

CDR3 amino acids: CASSIDHGRNEQFF. In DNA, the CDR3 is TGTGCCAGTAGTATAGATCATGGGAGGAATGAGCAGTTCTTC. This chain uses TRBV19 with TRBJ2-1; tentative D call: TRBD2 (6 bases). The germline V and J ends were trimmed by 0 bases and 7 bases, with 10 bases remaining between them. The CDR3 runs to 14 residues. Germline V lookup: CDR1 LNHDA, CDR2 SQIVND (reference sequence).

The chain combines TRBV7-6 with TRBJ2-7; 8 bases line up with TRBD1. Germline V gene data show CDR1 as SGHVS and CDR2 as FNYEAQ. This CDR3 has 17 amino acids. Trimming removed 5 bases from V and 2 bases from J; junction bases left unmatched: 14. The CDR3 DNA reads as TGTGCCAGCAGCCTCTCCGATATGAGACAGGGGACCTACGAGCAGTACTTC. Translation gives CASSLSDMRQGTYEQYF.